A selection of T cell receptor beta chains follows, all from one sample in a study of OX40 agonist ivuxolimab in advanced cancers. Here immunoSEQ multiplex PCR was the method, and the copy in TCRdb shows in-frame clones only, minus some. Among 50,000 or so clones listed, roughly 79% were seen once. The sample was CD4+ or CD8+ T cells sorted from blood, taken in a trial of the OX40 agonist ivuxolimab. These receptors came from an adult with an advanced solid tumor such as melanoma, head and neck, liver or kidney cancer. CDR3s include the opening cysteine and the closing phenylalanine or tryptophan. D genes are given only for firm matches. Only part of the rows carry a size: once, few, many, or a class if the clone is expanded.

TRBJ1-1,.,15,TRBV9,.,TGTGCCAGCAGCCCCTGGGGAGGGGGATACACTGAAGCTTTCTTT,CASSPWGGGYTEAFF
TRBJ1-5,.,13,TRBV5-6,.,TGTGCCAGCAGCTTAGGCAGGGATCAGCCCCAGCATTTT,CASSLGRDQPQHF
TRBJ2-1,.,16,TRBV5-1,TRBD1,TGCGCCAGCAGCTTGGTGCGGACAGGACCCTACAATGAGCAGTTCTTC,CASSLVRTGPYNEQFF
TRBJ2-5,once,15,TRBV14,TRBD1,TGTGCCAGCAGCCTCTATTGGACAGGGCGGGAGACCCAGTACTTC,CASSLYWTGRETQYF
TRBJ2-3,once,16,TRBV5-5,.,TGTGCCAGCAGCGTCTCGGTAGGCGGGAACACAGATACGCAGTATTTT,CASSVSVGGNTDTQYF
TRBJ1-1,once,15,TRBV18,TRBD1,TGTGCCAGCTCAACACGGGACAGGACGAACACTGAAGCTTTCTTT,CASSTRDRTNTEAFF
TRBJ1-2,.,14,TRBV6-1,TRBD1,TGTGCCAGCAGTCCCCAGGGGGACCTCTATGGCTACACCTTC,CASSPQGDLYGYTF
TRBJ1-5,.,14,TRBV18,TRBD1,TGTGCCAGCTCACCCGGACAGGCCAATCAGCCCCAGCATTTT,CASSPGQANQPQHF
TRBJ2-1,.,15,TRBV18,TRBD1,TGTGCCAGCTCACCACAGGGGGCAAACTACAATGAGCAGTTCTTC,CASSPQGANYNEQFF
TRBJ2-5,.,13,TRBV14,.,TGTGCCAGCAGCCAAGATTGGGGTGAGACCCAGTACTTC,CASSQDWGETQYF
TRBJ2-1,.,14,TRBV5-1,.,TGCGCCAGCAGCTTGTTGGTTGCGGGATATGAGCAGTTCTTC,CASSLLVAGYEQFF
TRBJ2-7,.,16,TRBV2,TRBD2,TGTGCCAGCAGTGAAGCGGGACTAGCGGGGGTATACGAGCAGTACTTC,CASSEAGLAGVYEQYF
TRBJ2-1,.,14,TRBV5-4,.,TGTGCCAGCAGCGTTTTTACAGGGTACAATGAGCAGTTCTTC,CASSVFTGYNEQFF
TRBJ1-5,.,16,TRBV6-1,.,TGTGCCAGCAGTGAAGTGTGGGGTAGCAGCAATCAGCCCCAGCATTTT,CASSEVWGSSNQPQHF
TRBJ2-6,.,18,TRBV7-9,.,TGTGCCAGCAGCTTAGGAGTAGATGAGGGGTCTGGGGCCAACGTCCTGACTTTC,CASSLGVDEGSGANVLTF
TRBJ1-2,once,13,TRBV29-1,.,TGCAGCGTTGGGTCGGGAGACAACTATGGCTACACCTTC,CSVGSGDNYGYTF
TRBJ2-2,.,15,TRBV5-4,.,TGTGCCAGCAGCTCCCCCTCGCGGCCCACCGGGGAGCTGTTTTTT,CASSSPSRPTGELFF
TRBJ2-5,.,15,TRBV7-7,.,TGTGCCAGCAGCTTAGGTCCAGGGTCAGAAGAGACCCAGTACTTC,CASSLGPGSEETQYF